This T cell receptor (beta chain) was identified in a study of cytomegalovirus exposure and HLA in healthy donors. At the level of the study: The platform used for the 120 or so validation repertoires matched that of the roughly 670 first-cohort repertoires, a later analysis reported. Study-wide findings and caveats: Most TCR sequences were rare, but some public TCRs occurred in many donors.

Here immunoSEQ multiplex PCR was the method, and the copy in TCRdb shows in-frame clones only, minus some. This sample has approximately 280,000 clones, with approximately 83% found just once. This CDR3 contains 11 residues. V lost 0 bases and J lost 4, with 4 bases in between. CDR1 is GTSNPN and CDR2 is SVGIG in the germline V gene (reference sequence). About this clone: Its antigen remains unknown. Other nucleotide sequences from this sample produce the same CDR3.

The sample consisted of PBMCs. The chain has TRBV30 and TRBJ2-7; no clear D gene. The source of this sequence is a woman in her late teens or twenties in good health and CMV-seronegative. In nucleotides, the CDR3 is TGTGCCTGGAGTGTTTTATACGAGCAGTACTTC. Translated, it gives CAWSVLYEQYF.